Below are 24 T cell receptor beta chains sequenced from a single sample in a study of PD-1 blockade in classical Hodgkin lymphoma. Brentuximab vedotin exposure varied, and every patient relapsed after autologous stem cell transplantation. The data were produced by immunoSEQ multiplex PCR, yet TCRdb's version contains in-frame clones alone and is incomplete. The sample yields fewer than 30,000 clones, over 80% seen once. The sequenced sample was peripheral blood mononuclear cells (PBMCs), obtained before the second cycle of nivolumab. These receptors all stem from a human donor with classical Hodgkin lymphoma.

The V call is TRBV11-3, the J call TRBJ2-1, with D unclear. Trimming pared 4 bases from V and 6 bases from J, leaving 4 bases between. Germline lookup yields CDR1 SGHNT and CDR2 YENEEA. CDR3 size: 11 residues. CDR3 amino acids: CASSSLNEQFF. The CDR3 nucleotides read TGTGCCAGCAGCTCGCTCAATGAGCAGTTCTTC.

Concerning this clone: A read error may produce the germline difference seen at one junction end. This rearrangement joins TRBV9 to TRBJ2-7; the match to TRBD2 covers 7 bases. The germline CDR1 and CDR2 sequences are SGDLS and YYNGEE. The CDR3 runs 14 residues. The CDR3 protein is CASGVGGGPQEQYF. The CDR3 DNA follows: TGTGCCAGCGGCGTAGGCGGGGGTCCGCAAGAGCAGTACTTC.

The V gene is TRBV18, the J gene TRBJ1-3; no definite D call. Trimming cost V 3 bases and J 0 bases, with 12 bases left between them. Germline V gene sequence: CDR1 KGHSH, CDR2 LQKENI. The CDR3 sequence is 16 residues long. DNA of the CDR3: TGTGCCAGCTCACCTGCCGGGCGAAGCTCTGGAAACACCATATATTTT. This encodes CASSPAGRSSGNTIYF.

The chain has TRBV2 and TRBJ2-2; D not resolved. Germline CDR1 reads SNHLY; CDR2 reads FYNNEI. This CDR3 spans 12 amino acids. V was pared by 1 base and J by 4 bases, with 1 base between. CDR3: CASSEVTGELFF. Here the CDR3 DNA reads TGTGCCAGCAGTGAAGTCACCGGGGAGCTGTTTTTT.

V usage is TRBV7-2 and J usage is TRBJ1-1, with 10 nucleotides matching TRBD1. CDR1 is SGHTA and CDR2 is FQGNSA in the germline V gene. V was clipped by 5 bases and J by 3 bases; unmatched bases: 15. CDR3 size: 18 residues. Here the CDR3 DNA reads TGTGCCAGCAGCCCAAGGCGGGGGACAGGGGAGTTTTACACTGAAGCTTTCTTT. Encoded protein: CASSPRRGTGEFYTEAFF.

This rearrangement joins TRBV27 to TRBJ2-3, with D possibly TRBD2 on 7 matching bases. This CDR3 is 16 amino acids long. Trimming left V 5 bases short and J 2 bases short, with 17 bases between. Germline V CDR1 and CDR2: MNHEY, SMNVEV (reference sequence). This CDR3 reads CASSPIRGGYTDTQYF. The CDR3 nucleotides read TGTGCCAGCAGTCCTATTAGGGGGGGATACACAGATACGCAGTATTTT.

The chain uses TRBV27 and TRBJ2-5, with D maybe TRBD2 (6 bases). There are 15 residues in the CDR3. V was trimmed by 2 bases and J by 3 bases, leaving 13 bases between them. CDR1 is MNHEY, CDR2 SMNVEV, per germline (reference sequence). The chain's CDR3 is CASSLAWGGEETQYF. CDR3 DNA sequence: TGTGCCAGCAGTTTAGCCTGGGGAGGAGAAGAGACCCAGTACTTC.

This chain connects TRBV9 to TRBJ2-1, with 8 bases identical to TRBD2. CDR1 and CDR2 from the germline V gene are SGDLS and YYNGEE. This CDR3 region has 15 residues. The V and J ends lost 0 bases and 6 bases, in that order; junction bases with no gene match: 5. The CDR3 protein is CASSVDAGGGNEQFF. In DNA form, the CDR3 reads TGTGCCAGCAGCGTAGATGCGGGAGGCGGCAATGAGCAGTTCTTC.

In its sample, this clone was seen a few times. This chain connects TRBV28 to TRBJ1-2; 7 bases map to TRBD1. The germline V gene has CDR1 MDHEN and CDR2 SYDVKM. There are 16 residues in the CDR3. J lost 0 bases, V lost 2 bases, and 6 bases had no gene match. The CDR3 region is CASSLGGQISNYGYTF. CDR3 in DNA: TGTGCCAGCAGTTTAGGGGGACAGATTTCTAACTATGGCTACACCTTC.

This rearrangement joins TRBV12-5 to TRBJ1-2; maybe TRBD1 (6 bases). The V and J ends lost 7 bases and 11 bases respectively, with 17 bases between them. The CDR3 contains 12 residues. Germline V gives CDR1 LGHNT, CDR2 FRNRAP. The CDR3 DNA follows: TGTGCTAGTGCTCCACAGGGATCGGCTTACACCTTC. Its protein is CASAPQGSAYTF.

The chain links TRBV5-1 to TRBJ1-2; TRBD1 might be the D (5 bases). This CDR3 has 14 amino acids. V gave up 5 bases and J gave up 0 bases, with 11 bases separating them. Germline V gene data show CDR1 as SGHRS and CDR2 as YFSETQ. CDR3 nucleotide sequence: TGCGCCAGCAGTCCTGGGGGGACTAACTATGGCTACACCTTC. It is translated as CASSPGGTNYGYTF.

The chain recombines TRBV5-4 with TRBJ2-7; 10 bases map to TRBD1. V gave up 0 bases and J gave up 0 bases; unmatched junction bases: 0. The CDR3 covers 15 residues. CDR1 and CDR2 (germline): SGHNT, YYREEE (reference sequence). This chain's CDR3 is CASSLGTGGSYEQYV. CDR3 DNA: TGTGCCAGCAGCTTGGGGACAGGGGGCTCCTACGAGCAGTACGTC.

The chain carries TRBV9 and TRBJ2-2; D gene uncertain. Germline CDR1 SGDLS, CDR2 YYNGEE. V dropped 0 bases and J dropped 5 bases, with 2 bases sitting between them. The CDR3 runs to 12 residues. For the CDR3, the DNA is TGTGCCAGCAGCGTAGGAACCGGGGAGCTGTTTTTT. This translates into CASSVGTGELFF.

The rearrangement joins TRBV6-1 to TRBJ2-7; 10 bases line up with TRBD2. CDR3 length equals 16 residues. CDR1 is MNHNS and CDR2 is SASEGT in the germline V gene. V trimming: 0 bases; J trimming: 5 bases; junction bases outside the gene matches: 7. CDR3 DNA: TGTGCCAGCAGTGAAGCCCGAGCGGGGGGGCGGGACGAGCAGTACGTC. Its translation: CASSEARAGGRDEQYV.

The J gene is TRBJ2-3, the V gene TRBV4-1; 7 bases line up with TRBD1. Germline loops: CDR1 MGHRA, CDR2 YSYEKL. J gave up 1 base and V 2 bases, and 3 bases lay outside the gene matches. There are 15 residues in the CDR3. CDR3 nucleotide sequence: TGCGCCAGCAGCCAATTCGACAGGGGCACAGATACGCAGTATTTT. Protein: CASSQFDRGTDTQYF.

The V and J genes are TRBV4-2 and TRBJ2-1; D not resolved. CDR3 size: 14 residues. CDR1 is LGHNA, CDR2 YNFKEQ, per germline. Trimming removed 3 bases from V and 5 bases from J, with 11 bases in between. The CDR3 protein is CASSQDHKNNEQFF. The CDR3 DNA reads TGTGCCAGCAGCCAGGATCATAAAAACAATGAGCAGTTCTTC.

The chain links TRBV28 to TRBJ2-6, with D possibly matching TRBD2 (5 bases). This CDR3 has 16 residues. Germline V gives CDR1 MDHEN, CDR2 SYDVKM. V lost 5 bases and J lost 0, with 11 bases in between. The chain's CDR3 is CASSPPRGSGANVLTF. DNA of the CDR3: TGTGCCAGCAGTCCCCCCCGGGGCTCTGGGGCCAACGTCCTGACTTTC.

This chain joins TRBV5-4 and TRBJ2-3; TRBD2 aligns across 8 bases. The trim removed 0 bases at V and 4 bases at J, leaving 4 bases unmatched. Looked up from germline, CDR1 is SGHNT and CDR2 is YYREEE (reference sequence). CDR3 size: 15 residues. CDR3 amino acids: CASSLAGGPADTQYF. CDR3 bases: TGTGCCAGCAGCTTGGCGGGAGGGCCTGCAGATACGCAGTATTTT.

The rearrangement joins TRBV15 to TRBJ2-1; D might be TRBD2 (7 bases). CDR1 LNHNV and CDR2 YYDKDF come from the germline V gene (reference sequence). The CDR3 totals 17 residues. Between the trimmed V and J ends, which lost 0 bases and 4 bases, there was a span of 16 bases. The CDR3 here is CATSRDKGEGFYNEQFF. As DNA, the CDR3 is TGTGCCACCAGCAGAGATAAGGGGGAGGGCTTTTACAATGAGCAGTTCTTC.

The chain employs TRBV18 and TRBJ2-7; no definite D call. This CDR3 spans 14 amino acids. CDR1 KGHSH and CDR2 LQKENI come from the germline V gene. Trimming stripped 6 bases from V and 3 bases from J, with 15 bases between. CDR3 bases: TGTGCCAGCTCCCTGGGCCCCACCGACTACGAGCAGTACGTC. Translating it yields CASSLGPTDYEQYV.

This chain uses TRBV28 with TRBJ1-5; the D gene is possibly TRBD1 (5 bases). The V end lost 4 bases, the J end lost 3 bases, and 13 bases lay between the germline ends. In germline, CDR1 is MDHEN, CDR2 SYDVKM. This CDR3 contains 15 residues. In nucleotides, the CDR3 is TGTGCCAGCAGTTCTGGGGGTAGGGTCAATCAGCCCCAGCATTTT. Its protein is CASSSGGRVNQPQHF.

This chain connects TRBV10-3 to TRBJ1-2, with D maybe TRBD1 (5 bases). The V gene lost 0 bases and the J gene lost 8 bases, with 10 bases spanning the gap. There are 13 residues in the CDR3. From germline, CDR1 is ENHRY and CDR2 SYGVKD. CDR3 bases: TGTGCCATCAGTGAGTCCCGGGGCTACGGCTACACCTTC. It codes for CAISESRGYGYTF.

The chain is built from TRBV4-1 and TRBJ2-3, with D perhaps matching TRBD1 (6 bases). From germline, CDR1 is MGHRA and CDR2 YSYEKL. The CDR3 consists of 15 residues. V was trimmed by 5 bases and J by 3 bases, leaving 15 bases between them. CDR3 loop: CASSIIGTTTDTQYF. CDR3 DNA: TGCGCCAGCAGCATAATAGGGACAACGACAGATACGCAGTATTTT.

This clone was picked up one time. V usage is TRBV6-1 and J usage is TRBJ1-5; the D gene is possibly TRBD1 (5 bases). From germline, CDR1 is MNHNS and CDR2 SASEGT. V was pared by 6 bases and J by 9 bases, with 15 bases between. The length of the CDR3 is 13 residues. This chain's CDR3 is CASRPGSYGPQHF. The DNA for the CDR3 is TGTGCCAGCAGACCAGGGTCCTACGGGCCCCAGCATTTT.